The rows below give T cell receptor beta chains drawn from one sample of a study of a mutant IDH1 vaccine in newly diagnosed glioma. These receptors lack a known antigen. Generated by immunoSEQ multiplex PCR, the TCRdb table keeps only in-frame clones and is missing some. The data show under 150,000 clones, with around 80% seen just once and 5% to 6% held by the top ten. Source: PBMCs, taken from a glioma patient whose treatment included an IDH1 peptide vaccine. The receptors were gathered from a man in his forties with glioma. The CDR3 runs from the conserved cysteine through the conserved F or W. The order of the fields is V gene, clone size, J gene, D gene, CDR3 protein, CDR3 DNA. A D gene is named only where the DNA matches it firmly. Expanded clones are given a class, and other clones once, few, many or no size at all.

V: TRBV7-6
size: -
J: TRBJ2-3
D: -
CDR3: CASSSFAKSTDTQYF
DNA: TGTGCCAGCAGCTCGTTCGCCAAAAGCACAGATACGCAGTATTTT

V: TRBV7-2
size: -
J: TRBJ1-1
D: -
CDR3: CASSLAPNTEAFF
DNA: TGTGCCAGCAGCTTAGCGCCGAACACTGAAGCTTTCTTT

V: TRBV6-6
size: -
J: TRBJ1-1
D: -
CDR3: CAASRGGANTEAFF
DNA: TGTGCCGCCTCCCGGGGAGGGGCGAACACTGAAGCTTTCTTT

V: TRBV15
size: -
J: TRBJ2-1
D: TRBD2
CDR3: CATSREKASGRSLYNEQFF
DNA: TGTGCCACCAGCAGAGAGAAGGCTAGCGGGAGGTCCCTTTACAATGAGCAGTTCTTC

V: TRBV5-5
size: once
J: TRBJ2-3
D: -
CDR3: CASSPRGSIDTQYF
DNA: TGTGCCAGCAGCCCAAGAGGGAGTATAGATACGCAGTATTTT

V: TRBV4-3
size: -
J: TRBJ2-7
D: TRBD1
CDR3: CASSQDRFGTGGAEQYF
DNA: TGCGCCAGCAGCCAAGATAGGTTCGGGACAGGGGGGGCCGAGCAGTACTTC

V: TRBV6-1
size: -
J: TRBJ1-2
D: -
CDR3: CASSSQGSLGYTF
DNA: TGTGCCAGCAGTTCACAGGGTTCTCTTGGCTACACCTTC

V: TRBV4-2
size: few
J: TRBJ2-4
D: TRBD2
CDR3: CASSQDSGGRTRQYF
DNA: TGTGCCAGCAGCCAAGATTCGGGGGGGAGGACTAGACAGTACTTC

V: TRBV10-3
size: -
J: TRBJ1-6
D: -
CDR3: CAISTDSDSPLHF
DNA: TGTGCCATCAGTACGGACTCGGATTCACCCCTCCACTTT

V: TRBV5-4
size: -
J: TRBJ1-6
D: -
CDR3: CASSLDGTNNSPLHF
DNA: TGTGCCAGCAGCTTGGATGGGACAAATAATTCACCCCTCCACTTT

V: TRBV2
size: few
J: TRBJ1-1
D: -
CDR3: CASSAYGQYPSEAFF
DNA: TGTGCCAGCAGTGCATACGGACAGTACCCCTCCGAAGCTTTCTTT

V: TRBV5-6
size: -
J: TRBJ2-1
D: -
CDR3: CASSLGPGLNEQFF
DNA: TGTGCCAGCAGCCTCGGACCAGGACTCAATGAGCAGTTCTTC

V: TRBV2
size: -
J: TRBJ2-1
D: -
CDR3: CAIIGGFF
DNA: TGTGCCATTATTGGGGGGTTCTTC

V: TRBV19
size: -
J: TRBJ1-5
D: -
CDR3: CASSIVAAPQHF
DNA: TGTGCCAGTAGTATAGTGGCAGCGCCCCAGCATTTT